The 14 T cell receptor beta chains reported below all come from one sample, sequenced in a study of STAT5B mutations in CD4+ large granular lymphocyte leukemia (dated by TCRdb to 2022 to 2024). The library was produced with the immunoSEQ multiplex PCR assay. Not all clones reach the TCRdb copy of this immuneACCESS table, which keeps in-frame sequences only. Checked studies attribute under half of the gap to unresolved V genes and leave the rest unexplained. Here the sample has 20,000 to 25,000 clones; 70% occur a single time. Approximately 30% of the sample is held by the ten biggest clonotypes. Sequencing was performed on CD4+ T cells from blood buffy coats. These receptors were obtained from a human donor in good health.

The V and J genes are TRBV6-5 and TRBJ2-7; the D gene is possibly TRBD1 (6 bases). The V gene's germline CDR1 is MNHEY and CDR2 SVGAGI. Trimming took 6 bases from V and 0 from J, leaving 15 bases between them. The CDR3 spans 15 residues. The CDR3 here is CASSLGQTLSYEQYF. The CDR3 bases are TGTGCCAGCAGCCTTGGACAGACCCTCTCCTACGAGCAGTACTTC.

The CDR3 is CASSQAGRESGANVLTF. CDR3 bases: TGCGCCAGCAGCCAAGCGGGGCGGGAGTCCGGGGCCAACGTCCTGACTTTC. The chain links TRBV4-3 to TRBJ2-6, with TRBD2 matching 7 bases. This CDR3 has 17 residues. Germline loops: CDR1 LGHNA, CDR2 YSLEER. V trimming: 1 base; J trimming: 4 bases; junction bases outside the gene matches: 7.

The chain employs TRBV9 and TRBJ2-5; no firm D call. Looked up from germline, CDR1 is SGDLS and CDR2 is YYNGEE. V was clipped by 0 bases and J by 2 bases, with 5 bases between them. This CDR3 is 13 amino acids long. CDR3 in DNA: TGTGCCAGCAGCGTAGGGGTACAAGAGACCCAGTACTTC. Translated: CASSVGVQETQYF.

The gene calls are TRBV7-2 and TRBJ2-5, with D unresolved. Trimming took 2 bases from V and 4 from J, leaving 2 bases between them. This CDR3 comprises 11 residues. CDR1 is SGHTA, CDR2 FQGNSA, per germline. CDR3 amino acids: CASSLLETQYF. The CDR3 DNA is TGTGCCAGCAGCTTACTAGAGACCCAGTACTTC.

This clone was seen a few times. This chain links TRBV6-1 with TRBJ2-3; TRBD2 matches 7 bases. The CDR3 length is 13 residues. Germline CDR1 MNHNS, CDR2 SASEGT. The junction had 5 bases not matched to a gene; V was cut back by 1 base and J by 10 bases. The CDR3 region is CASSEVGGIAQYF. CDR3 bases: TGTGCCAGCAGTGAAGTGGGGGGGATTGCGCAGTATTTT.

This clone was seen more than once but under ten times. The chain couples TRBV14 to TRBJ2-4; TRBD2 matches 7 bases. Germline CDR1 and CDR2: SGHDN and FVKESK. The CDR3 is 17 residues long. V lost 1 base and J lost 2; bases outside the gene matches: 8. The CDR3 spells CASSQVGGEGPKNIQYF. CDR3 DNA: TGTGCCAGCAGCCAAGTTGGAGGGGAGGGACCCAAAAACATTCAGTACTTC.

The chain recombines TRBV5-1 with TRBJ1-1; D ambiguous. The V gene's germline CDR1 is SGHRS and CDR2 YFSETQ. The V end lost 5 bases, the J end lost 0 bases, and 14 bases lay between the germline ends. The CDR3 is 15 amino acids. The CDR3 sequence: CASSAGILMNTEAFF. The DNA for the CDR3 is TGCGCCAGCAGTGCGGGGATTCTCATGAACACTGAAGCTTTCTTT.

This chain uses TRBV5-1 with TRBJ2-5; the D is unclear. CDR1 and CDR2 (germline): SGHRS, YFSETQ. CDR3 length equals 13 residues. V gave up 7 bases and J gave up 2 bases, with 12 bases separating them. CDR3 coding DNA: TGCGCCAGCCGTTTAATACTACAAGAGACCCAGTACTTC. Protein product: CASRLILQETQYF. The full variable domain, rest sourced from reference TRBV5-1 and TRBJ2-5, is KAGVTQTPRYLIKTRGQQVTLSCSPISGHRSVSWYQQTPGQGLQFLFEYFSETQRNKGNFPGRFSGRQFSNSRSEMNVSTLELGDSALYLCASRLILQETQYFGPGTRLLVL.

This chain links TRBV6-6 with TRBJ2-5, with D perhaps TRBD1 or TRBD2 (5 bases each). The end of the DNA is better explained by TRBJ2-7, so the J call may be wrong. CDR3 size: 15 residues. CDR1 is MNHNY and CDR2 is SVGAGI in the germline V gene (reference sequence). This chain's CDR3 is CASTPRGDPAVEQYF. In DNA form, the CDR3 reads TGTGCCAGTACCCCCCGGGGCGACCCGGCGGTCGAGCAGTACTTC.

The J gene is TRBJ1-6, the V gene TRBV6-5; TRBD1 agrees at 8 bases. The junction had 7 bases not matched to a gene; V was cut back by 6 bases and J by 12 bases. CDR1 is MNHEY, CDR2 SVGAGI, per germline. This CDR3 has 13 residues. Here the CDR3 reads CASSPGQGRPLHF. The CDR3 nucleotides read TGTGCCAGCAGCCCTGGACAGGGAAGACCCCTCCACTTT.

The CDR3 sequence is CASSYSPGQGARGYTF. The CDR3 DNA follows: TGTGCCAGCAGTTATTCTCCGGGACAGGGGGCGCGGGGCTACACCTTC. J is TRBJ1-2 and V is TRBV6-6, with 12 bases aligning to TRBD1. The J segment lost 8 bases and the V segment lost 3 bases, leaving 10 bases of the junction unmatched. The CDR3 is 16 residues long. Germline V gives CDR1 MNHNY, CDR2 SVGAGI (reference sequence).

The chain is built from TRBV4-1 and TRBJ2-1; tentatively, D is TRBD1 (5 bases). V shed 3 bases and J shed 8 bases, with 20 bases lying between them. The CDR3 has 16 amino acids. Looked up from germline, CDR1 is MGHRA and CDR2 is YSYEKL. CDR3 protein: CASSHLPGAVSHEQFF. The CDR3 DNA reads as TGCGCCAGCAGCCATCTCCCTGGGGCAGTGTCTCATGAGCAGTTCTTC.

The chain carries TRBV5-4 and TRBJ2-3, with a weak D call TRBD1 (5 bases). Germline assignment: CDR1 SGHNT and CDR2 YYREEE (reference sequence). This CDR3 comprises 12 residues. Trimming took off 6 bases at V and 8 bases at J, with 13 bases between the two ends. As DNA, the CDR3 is TGTGCCAGCACGCAGGGTAGAAGTACGCAGTATTTT. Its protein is CASTQGRSTQYF.

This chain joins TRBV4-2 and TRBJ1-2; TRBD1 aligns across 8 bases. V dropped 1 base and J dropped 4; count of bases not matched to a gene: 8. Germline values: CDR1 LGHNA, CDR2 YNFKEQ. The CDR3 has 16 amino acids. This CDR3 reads CASSQVGAGTGYGYTF. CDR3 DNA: TGTGCCAGCAGCCAAGTGGGTGCTGGGACAGGCTATGGCTACACCTTC.